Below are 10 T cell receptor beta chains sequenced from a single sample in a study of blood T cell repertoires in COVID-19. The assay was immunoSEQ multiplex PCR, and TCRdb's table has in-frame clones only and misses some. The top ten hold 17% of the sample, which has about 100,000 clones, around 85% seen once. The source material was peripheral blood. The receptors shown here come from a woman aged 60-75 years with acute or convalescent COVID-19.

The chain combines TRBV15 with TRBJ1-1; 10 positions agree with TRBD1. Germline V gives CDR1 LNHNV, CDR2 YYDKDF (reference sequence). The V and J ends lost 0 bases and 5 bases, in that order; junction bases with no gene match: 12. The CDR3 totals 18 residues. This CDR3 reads CATSRDRMGQGRGTEAFF. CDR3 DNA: TGTGCCACCAGCAGAGATCGAATGGGACAGGGGAGGGGAACTGAAGCTTTCTTT.

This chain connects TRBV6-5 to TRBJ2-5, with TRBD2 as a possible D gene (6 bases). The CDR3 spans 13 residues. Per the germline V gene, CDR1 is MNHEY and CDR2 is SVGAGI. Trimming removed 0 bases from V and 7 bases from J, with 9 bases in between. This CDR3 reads CASSYSEGGTQYF. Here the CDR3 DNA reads TGTGCCAGCAGTTACTCGGAGGGAGGGACCCAGTACTTC.

The CDR3 nucleotides read TGTGCCAGTAGTCCCCCGGGACAGGGGGCGGACTATGGCTACACCTTC. Translating it yields CASSPPGQGADYGYTF. The J gene is TRBJ1-2, the V gene TRBV19; 12 bases align to TRBD1. CDR3 length equals 16 residues. Germline CDR1 and CDR2: LNHDA and SQIVND (reference sequence). The trim removed 5 bases at V and 3 bases at J, leaving 7 bases unmatched.

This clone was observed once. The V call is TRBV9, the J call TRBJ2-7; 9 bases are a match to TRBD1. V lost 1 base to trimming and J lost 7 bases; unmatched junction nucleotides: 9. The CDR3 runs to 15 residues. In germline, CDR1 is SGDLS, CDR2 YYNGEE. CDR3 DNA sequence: TGTGCCAGCAGCGTAACCGGGACAGGGTTACGTGAGCAGTACTTC. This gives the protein CASSVTGTGLREQYF.

This CDR3 is CASSHRLAGGAGETQYF. The CDR3 region has the DNA TGTGCCAGCAGCCACCGACTAGCGGGGGGGGCTGGAGAGACCCAGTACTTC. V gene TRBV3-1 (or the pseudogene TRBV3-2) combines with J gene TRBJ2-5; 14 nucleotides line up with TRBD2. The CDR3 extends over 17 amino acids. Trimming at V came to 3 bases and at J to 4 bases, leaving 7 bases not matched to a gene. Per germline, CDR1 LGHDT and CDR2 YNNKEL (reference sequence).

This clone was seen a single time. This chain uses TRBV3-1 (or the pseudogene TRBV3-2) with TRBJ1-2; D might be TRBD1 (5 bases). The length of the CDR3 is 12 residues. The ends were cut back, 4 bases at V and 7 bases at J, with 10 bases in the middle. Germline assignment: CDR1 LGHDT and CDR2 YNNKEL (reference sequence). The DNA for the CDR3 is TGTGCCAGCAGCCCGGGGGTGGTTGGCTACACCTTC. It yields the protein CASSPGVVGYTF.

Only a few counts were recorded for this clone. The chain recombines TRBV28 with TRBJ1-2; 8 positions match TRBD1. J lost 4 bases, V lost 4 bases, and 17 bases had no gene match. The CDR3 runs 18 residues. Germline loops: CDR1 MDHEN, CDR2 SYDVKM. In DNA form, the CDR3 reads TGTGCCAGCAGTTCTAAGGTCTACAGGGGGGAGAGCGGCTATGGCTACACCTTC. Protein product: CASSSKVYRGESGYGYTF.

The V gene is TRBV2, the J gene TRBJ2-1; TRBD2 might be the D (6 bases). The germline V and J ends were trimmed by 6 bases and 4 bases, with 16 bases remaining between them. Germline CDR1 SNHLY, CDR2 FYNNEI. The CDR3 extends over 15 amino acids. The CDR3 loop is CASSRSGLLYNEQFF. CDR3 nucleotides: TGTGCCAGCAGCAGATCCGGACTACTGTACAATGAGCAGTTCTTC.

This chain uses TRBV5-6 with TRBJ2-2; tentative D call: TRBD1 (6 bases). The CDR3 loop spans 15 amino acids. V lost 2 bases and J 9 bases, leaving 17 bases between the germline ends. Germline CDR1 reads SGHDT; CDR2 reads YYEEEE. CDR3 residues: CASSFGTGISRELFF. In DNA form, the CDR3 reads TGTGCCAGCAGCTTCGGAACAGGGATTAGCAGGGAGCTGTTTTTT. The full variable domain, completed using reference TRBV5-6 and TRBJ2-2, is DAGVTQSPTHLIKTRGQQVTLRCSPKSGHDTVSWYQQALGQGPQFIFQYYEEEERQRGNFPDRFSGHQFPNYSSELNVNALLLGDSALYLCASSFGTGISRELFFGEGSRLTVL.

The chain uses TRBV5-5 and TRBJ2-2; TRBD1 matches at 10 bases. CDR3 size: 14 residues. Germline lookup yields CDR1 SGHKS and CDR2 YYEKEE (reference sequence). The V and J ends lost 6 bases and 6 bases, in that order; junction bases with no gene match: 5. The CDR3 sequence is CASTGQGISGELFF. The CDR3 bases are TGTGCCAGCACGGGACAGGGGATTTCCGGGGAGCTGTTTTTT. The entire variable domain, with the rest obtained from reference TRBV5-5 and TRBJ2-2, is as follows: DAGVTQSPTHLIKTRGQQVTLRCSPISGHKSVSWYQQVLGQGPQFIFQYYEKEERGRGNFPDRFSARQFPNYSSELNVNALLLGDSALYLCASTGQGISGELFFGEGSRLTVL.